The 11 T cell receptor beta chains below come from one sample, sequenced in a study of vaccination and CD4 T cells after COVID-19. These receptors have no known antigen. The Oncomine TCR Beta short-read assay was applied to DNA of cultured CD4+ T cells. Each CDR3 protein is one row after TCRdb ran MiXCR on the PCR reads. Of 20,000 or so distinct CDR3 sequences in the sample, roughly 45% were seen once. Treatment defined: approximately nine-day PBMC culture with coronavirus spike peptide pools or control peptides (ViraFEST assay). The sample was CD4+ T cells from blood, cultured in vitro, taken before SARS-CoV-2 vaccination. These receptors were taken from a human donor who had recovered from COVID-19.

This clonotype was found a few times. This chain uses TRBV27 with TRBJ1-2; 7 nucleotides match TRBD1. Germline CDR1 reads MNHEY; CDR2 reads SMNVEV (reference sequence). Trimming took 6 bases from V and 0 from J; bases not matched to a gene: 7. This CDR3 spans 15 amino acids. CDR3 in amino acids: CASRGQSSSNYGYTF. The CDR3 DNA follows: TGTGCCAGCAGGGGACAGTCCAGCTCTAACTATGGCTACACCTTC.

This clonotype was observed a handful of times. The V call is TRBV27, the J call TRBJ1-1; perhaps TRBD1 as D (5 bases). The V end was cut by 2 bases, the J end by 8 bases, with 9 bases between. Germline CDR1 and CDR2: MNHEY and SMNVEV (reference sequence). The CDR3 is 12 amino acids. The CDR3 DNA sequence: TGTGCCAGCAGTTTAAGGCAGGGCGAAGCTTTCTTT. Protein sequence: CASSLRQGEAFF.

This clonotype has just a few counts. The genes are TRBV7-8 and TRBJ1-5; D not certain. The germline V gene has CDR1 SGHVS and CDR2 FQNEAQ. The CDR3 is 15 residues long. V dropped 3 bases and J dropped 3 bases, with 12 bases sitting between them. In DNA, the CDR3 is TGTGCCAGCAGCTTGTCGACGGGTAACAATCAGCCCCAGCATTTT. This translates into CASSLSTGNNQPQHF.

The genes are TRBV15 and TRBJ2-2, with D possibly being TRBD1 or TRBD2 (6 bases each). CDR1 is LNHNV and CDR2 is YYDKDF in the germline V gene (reference sequence). The CDR3 has 15 amino acids. Trimming left V 2 bases short and J 0 bases short, with 7 bases between. CDR3 DNA: TGTGCCACCAGCAGAAGGGGGGCGAACACCGGGGAGCTGTTTTTT. It codes for CATSRRGANTGELFF.

This clonotype was counted a few times. The V gene is TRBV7-9, the J gene TRBJ2-1; 8 positions agree with TRBD2. Trimming removed 6 bases from V and 1 base from J; junction bases left unmatched: 2. The germline V gene encodes CDR1 SEHNR and CDR2 FQNEAQ (reference sequence). The CDR3 extends over 14 amino acids. The CDR3: CASSVAGSYNEQFF. CDR3 DNA: TGTGCCAGCAGTGTAGCGGGGTCCTACAATGAGCAGTTCTTC.

This clonotype is medium-sized. V and J are TRBV28 and TRBJ2-3; D remains ambiguous. The CDR3 has 15 residues. Germline values: CDR1 MDHEN, CDR2 SYDVKM. Trimming shortened V by 4 bases and J by 0 bases, and 11 bases separated the two germline ends. Written as DNA, the CDR3 is TGTGCCAGCAGTTCCGCCTATCCTAGCACAGATACGCAGTATTTT. As protein: CASSSAYPSTDTQYF. Full variable domain (outside the CDR3, taken from reference TRBV28 and TRBJ2-3): DVKVTQSSRYLVKRTGEKVFLECVQDMDHENMFWYRQDPGLGLRLIYFSYDVKMKEKGDIPEGYSVSREKKERFSLILESASTNQTSMYLCASSSAYPSTDTQYFGPGTRLTVL.

The J gene is TRBJ1-2, the V gene TRBV7-2; D uncertain. V lost 5 bases to trimming and J lost 6 bases, with 22 bases between them. CDR1 and CDR2 from the germline V gene are SGHTA and FQGNSA. This CDR3 has 16 residues. CDR3 residues: CASSRTLLLDMDGYTF. Written as DNA, the CDR3 is TGTGCCAGCAGCCGCACCTTACTACTAGACATGGATGGCTACACCTTC.

The table lists this clonotype with a few counts. This rearrangement joins TRBV20-1 to TRBJ1-2; TRBD1 aligns across 8 bases. V was clipped by 5 bases and J by 7 bases; unmatched bases: 15. CDR1 is DFQATT, CDR2 SNEGSKA, per germline (reference sequence). The CDR3 consists of 15 residues. The DNA of the CDR3 is TGCAGTGCTCCACCAGGGGGCGCGACTGCGGGTGGCTACACCTTC. It specifies CSAPPGGATAGGYTF.

The chain uses TRBV18 and TRBJ2-2; TRBD2 agrees at 13 bases. V trimming: 4 bases; J trimming: 0 bases; junction bases outside the gene matches: 5. CDR1 and CDR2 from the germline V gene are KGHSH and LQKENI. The CDR3 loop spans 18 amino acids. In nucleotides, the CDR3 is TGTGCCAGCTCACGCGGGACTAGCGGGGATACGAACACCGGGGAGCTGTTTTTT. Residues: CASSRGTSGDTNTGELFF.

CDR3 protein: CASSFRRTGRAPYEQYF. The CDR3, as DNA: TGTGCCAGCAGCTTCCGACGGACAGGCCGGGCCCCCTACGAGCAGTACTTC. V gene TRBV7-2 combines with J gene TRBJ2-5; 7 bases match TRBD1. Judging by the DNA end, TRBJ2-7 fits better; the J call may be wrong. Germline V gene lookup returns CDR1 SGHTA and CDR2 FQGNSA. This CDR3 contains 17 residues.

V and J are TRBV24-1 and TRBJ2-3; the D gene could be TRBD1 or TRBD2 (5 bases each). Germline V gene sequence: CDR1 KGHDR, CDR2 SFDVKD. The CDR3 is 17 amino acids. The germline V and J ends were trimmed by 1 base and 0 bases, with 13 bases remaining between them. CDR3 in amino acids: CATSDLGQGGSTDTQYF. CDR3 nucleotide sequence: TGTGCCACCAGTGATTTAGGCCAGGGCGGGAGCACAGATACGCAGTATTTT.